Below, 24 T cell receptor beta chains from the same sample are listed, as sequenced in a study of cytomegalovirus exposure and HLA in healthy donors. With 60 Vbeta and 13 Jbeta primers, the PCR was carried out. The data were produced by immunoSEQ multiplex PCR, yet TCRdb's version contains in-frame clones alone and is incomplete. The top ten clones hold over 2.5% of a sample with about 140,000 clones, 82% of them seen once. Source material: PBMCs. These receptors were obtained from a male donor in good health and CMV-seronegative.

The chain combines TRBV29-1 with TRBJ2-2; 8 bases align to TRBD1. Germline trimming cut 0 bases from V and 5 bases from J; bases unmatched to any gene: 5. Per germline, CDR1 SQVTM and CDR2 ANQGSEA. CDR3 size: 15 residues. The CDR3 loop reads CSVEDQGALTGELFF. The CDR3 DNA sequence: TGCAGCGTTGAAGATCAGGGGGCATTGACCGGGGAGCTGTTTTTT.

The chain is built from TRBV19 and TRBJ2-1; 8 nucleotides agree with TRBD2. The V and J ends lost 4 bases and 5 bases, in that order; junction bases with no gene match: 4. CDR3 length: 14 residues. Germline V lookup: CDR1 LNHDA, CDR2 SQIVND (reference sequence). CDR3: CASSTSGGDNEQFF. The CDR3, as DNA: TGTGCCAGTAGTACCAGCGGGGGAGACAATGAGCAGTTCTTC.

This clone appeared a single time. Sequence at one end of the junction differs from germline and may be a read error. The same CDR3 can be traced to other DNA sequences in this sample. The genes are TRBV7-3 and TRBJ1-1, with D tentatively TRBD1 (5 bases). The CDR3 is made up of 14 amino acids. CDR1 is SGHTA, CDR2 FQGTGA, per germline. CDR3 residues: CASRPDTANTEAFF. DNA of the CDR3: TGTGCCAGCAGACCGGACACGGCGAACACTGAAGCCTTCTTT.

The chain links TRBV7-9 to TRBJ1-5; possibly TRBD1 for D (5 bases). CDR3 length equals 12 residues. CDR1 SEHNR and CDR2 FQNEAQ come from the germline V gene (reference sequence). V dropped 5 bases and J dropped 6 bases, with 8 bases sitting between them. Written as DNA, the CDR3 is TGTGCCAGCAGCCTAGGGGCTCAGCCCCAGCATTTT. Its protein is CASSLGAQPQHF.

The genes are TRBV27 and TRBJ2-1; 12 positions match TRBD2. The germline V gene has CDR1 MNHEY and CDR2 SMNVEV (reference sequence). V was clipped by 2 bases and J by 10 bases; unmatched bases: 9. The CDR3 is 16 residues long. CDR3 in amino acids: CASSLSLAGGQGEQFF. The CDR3 coding sequence is TGTGCCAGCAGTTTAAGTCTAGCGGGAGGGCAAGGGGAGCAGTTCTTC.

CDR3 in DNA: TGTGCCAGCAGCGCGCTGGGACTCAAGAACACCGGGGAGCTGTTTTTT. Residues: CASSALGLKNTGELFF. The chain links TRBV9 to TRBJ2-2, with D perhaps TRBD2 (6 bases). This CDR3 spans 16 amino acids. Trimming took 3 bases from V and 1 from J, leaving 13 bases between them. Germline CDR1 and CDR2: SGDLS and YYNGEE.

This clone was recorded only once. The chain is built from TRBV6-5 and TRBJ2-3, with 10 bases lining up with TRBD1. Germline loops: CDR1 MNHEY, CDR2 SVGAGI. The CDR3 spans 15 residues. V lost 0 bases, J lost 4 bases, and 1 base stayed unmatched. In DNA form, the CDR3 reads TGTGCCAGCAGTTACTCAGGGACAGGGGCAGATACGCAGTATTTT. This encodes CASSYSGTGADTQYF.

This clone showed up just a few times. The chain carries TRBV7-9 and TRBJ2-5; the match to TRBD2 covers 7 bases. This CDR3 is built from 15 residues. V shed 5 bases, J shed 1 base, and the junction held 7 bases outside the gene matches. Germline V CDR1 and CDR2: SEHNR, FQNEAQ (reference sequence). The CDR3 is CASSREAGRQETQYF. The DNA for the CDR3 is TGTGCCAGCAGCCGGGAGGCGGGGCGCCAAGAGACCCAGTACTTC.

This CDR3 reads CASSFGLAGGNEQFF. Written as DNA, the CDR3 is TGTGCCAGCAGTTTCGGGCTAGCGGGGGGAAATGAGCAGTTCTTC. The V call is TRBV27, the J call TRBJ2-1, with 11 bases matching TRBD2. V gave up 3 bases and J gave up 7 bases; unmatched junction bases: 5. In germline, CDR1 is MNHEY, CDR2 SMNVEV (reference sequence). This CDR3 comprises 15 residues.

A single count supports this clone. The chain is built from TRBV5-6 and TRBJ2-7, with TRBD2 matching over 7 bases. Germline lookup yields CDR1 SGHDT and CDR2 YYEEEE. CDR3 length equals 16 residues. V shed 6 bases and J 3 bases; nucleotides not matched to a gene: 15. The CDR3 loop reads CASTSWGGRLGYEQYF. In DNA form, the CDR3 reads TGTGCCAGCACCTCATGGGGGGGTCGGCTGGGCTACGAGCAGTACTTC.

The J gene is TRBJ2-1, the V gene TRBV7-2; 9 bases line up with TRBD1. There are 17 residues in the CDR3. Germline-derived CDR1 and CDR2 are SGHTA and FQGNSA. V trimming: 5 bases; J trimming: 0 bases; junction bases outside the gene matches: 8. The CDR3 loop is CASSTLTGGGSYNEQFF. The CDR3 region has the DNA TGTGCCAGCAGCACATTGACAGGGGGGGGCTCCTACAATGAGCAGTTCTTC.

The rearrangement links TRBV11-1 to TRBJ2-1; D possibly corresponds to TRBD2 (5 bases). The CDR3 contains 16 residues. Between the trimmed V and J ends, which lost 1 base and 5 bases, there was a span of 15 bases. Germline lookup yields CDR1 SGHAT and CDR2 FQDESV (reference sequence). This CDR3 is CASSLGWGTRNNEQFF. The DNA of the CDR3 is TGTGCCAGCAGCTTAGGGTGGGGAACTAGAAACAATGAGCAGTTCTTC.

As concerns this clone: The junction does not match germline at one end; this may be a read error. This chain uses TRBV2 with TRBJ2-7, with D possibly being TRBD1 or TRBD2 (6 bases each). This CDR3 is built from 12 residues. The germline CDR1 and CDR2 sequences are SNHLY and FYNNEI. The CDR3 is CASSEGGGEQYF. CDR3 DNA: TGTGCCAGCAGCGAAGGAGGGGGCGAGCAGTACTTC.

This chain joins TRBV6-6 and TRBJ2-7; TRBD2 might be the D (5 bases). The germline V gene encodes CDR1 MNHNY and CDR2 SVGAGI (reference sequence). This CDR3 has 13 amino acids. V was trimmed by 0 bases and J by 2 bases, leaving 5 bases between them. CDR3 sequence reads: CASSYSGTYEQYF. The CDR3 DNA sequence: TGTGCCAGCAGTTACTCCGGGACCTACGAGCAGTACTTC.

Notes on this clone: A junction end diverges from the germline sequence, so it may reflect a read error. The chain combines TRBV7-7 with TRBJ2-2; TRBD1 matches 7 bases. Germline V gene sequence: CDR1 SSHAT, CDR2 FNYEAQ (reference sequence). This CDR3 has 15 amino acids. The CDR3 is CASSPGTVNTGELFF. The CDR3 nucleotides read TGTGCTAGCAGCCCAGGGACAGTGAACACCGGGGAGCTGTTTTTT.

The chain recombines TRBV11-2 with TRBJ2-1; D is ambiguous. CDR3 length: 11 residues. CDR1 is SGHAT, CDR2 FQNNGV, per germline. V was shortened by 3 bases and J by 7 bases, with 4 bases between the two germline ends. The CDR3 is CASSFGNEQFF. The CDR3 DNA reads TGTGCCAGCAGCTTCGGGAATGAGCAGTTCTTC.

This chain links TRBV5-4 with TRBJ1-2; possible D gene TRBD1, 6 bases. The CDR3 length is 15 residues. Germline values: CDR1 SGHNT, CDR2 YYREEE (reference sequence). V was cut by 0 bases and J by 7 bases, with 16 bases left in between. CDR3 DNA sequence: TGTGCCAGCAGCTTGGCCGTTGCAGGGGTGAGTGGCTACACCTTC. Translated: CASSLAVAGVSGYTF.

For the CDR3, the DNA is TGTGCCATCAGTGAGTCGGTAGAGGGTCCCGGGGAGCTGTTTTTT. Translating gives CAISESVEGPGELFF. This rearrangement joins TRBV10-3 to TRBJ2-2, with D possibly being TRBD2 (5 bases). The length of the CDR3 is 15 residues. Germline V gene lookup returns CDR1 ENHRY and CDR2 SYGVKD. Trimming took 0 bases from V and 6 from J, leaving 11 bases between them.

This chain joins TRBV4-3 and TRBJ2-3, with 10 bases matching TRBD2. Germline values: CDR1 LGHNA, CDR2 YSLEER. With 2 bases clipped from V and 8 bases from J, the junction kept 7 bases outside the gene matches. This CDR3 region has 15 residues. This chain's CDR3 is CASSQNQREGRTQYF. The CDR3 DNA reads as TGCGCCAGCAGCCAAAATCAGCGGGAGGGCCGTACGCAGTATTTT.

This chain joins TRBV10-3 and TRBJ2-5, with D maybe TRBD1 (6 bases). Germline V gene data show CDR1 as ENHRY and CDR2 as SYGVKD. The CDR3 is 15 amino acids. The V and J ends lost 5 bases and 7 bases respectively, with 20 bases between them. The CDR3 protein is CAISYREIPPGTQYF. As DNA, the CDR3 is TGTGCCATCAGTTACAGGGAGATCCCCCCTGGGACCCAGTACTTC.

The CDR3 nucleotides are TGTGCCAGCAGCCCGACTAGTCTGTTTCCCTACGAGCAGTACTTC. Translation gives CASSPTSLFPYEQYF. The chain combines TRBV5-4 with TRBJ2-7, with a weak D call TRBD2 (6 bases). Germline V gene data show CDR1 as SGHNT and CDR2 as YYREEE (reference sequence). The V and J ends lost 4 bases and 2 bases respectively, with 16 bases between them. The CDR3 extends over 15 amino acids.

The chain's CDR3 is CASTLPTGDTEAFF. The CDR3 DNA sequence: TGTGCCAGCACCTTGCCGACAGGGGACACTGAAGCTTTCTTT. V usage is TRBV6-1 and J usage is TRBJ1-1, with 8 bases aligning to TRBD1. V lost 7 bases, J lost 3 bases, and 7 bases stayed unmatched. CDR3 size: 14 residues. Germline loops: CDR1 MNHNS, CDR2 SASEGT.

This clone was counted once. The chain employs TRBV7-2 and TRBJ2-2, with 10 bases fitting TRBD2. Germline-derived CDR1 and CDR2 are SGHTA and FQGNSA. The CDR3 extends over 17 amino acids. V lost 0 bases and J lost 6; bases outside the gene matches: 7. The CDR3 region is CASSLAPASGRSGELFF. CDR3 nucleotides: TGTGCCAGCAGCTTAGCGCCGGCTAGCGGGAGATCCGGGGAGCTGTTTTTT. Together with reference TRBV7-2 and TRBJ2-2, the CDR3 gives the full variable domain: GAGVSQSPSNKVTEKGKDVELRCDPISGHTALYWYRQSLGQGLEFLIYFQGNSAPDKSGLPSDRFSAERTGGSVSTLTIQRTQQEDSAVYLCASSLAPASGRSGELFFGEGSRLTVL.

The J gene is TRBJ2-1, the V gene TRBV4-3; D call uncertain. Trimming shortened V by 2 bases and J by 9 bases, and 17 bases separated the two germline ends. CDR1 is LGHNA, CDR2 YSLEER, per germline. The CDR3 loop spans 15 amino acids. The CDR3 sequence is CASSQLTTATIEQFF. The CDR3 region has the DNA TGCGCCAGCAGCCAACTGACAACCGCTACAATTGAGCAGTTCTTC.